This TCR beta chain was retrieved from a study of shared clonotypes between healthy human individuals. Deep-level running was used for the assay. Several immunoSEQ plates held equal portions of the genomic DNA taken from each subset. Libraries were prepared by immunoSEQ multiplex PCR; TCRdb keeps only in-frame clonotypes and omits some of them. This sample has fewer than 500,000 clones, with 60% to 80% found just once. Looked up from germline, CDR1 is SGHTA and CDR2 is FQGNSA. The CDR3 has 13 amino acids. Trimming took off 7 bases at V and 0 bases at J, with 7 bases between the two ends. Each of the donors was a healthy adult who was HIV-negative and had not had a recent acute infection or vaccination. Extraction of genomic DNA in unsorted samples used about 90 million PBMCs.

The sequence was obtained from a woman aged 40 to 49 in good health. Some clones in this sample may be carry-over from other donors' samples. The sample consisted of PBMCs. The chain recombines TRBV7-2 with TRBJ1-5, with a weak D call TRBD1 (5 bases). The CDR3 region has the DNA TGTGCCAGCAAACAGGATAGCAATCAGCCCCAGCATTTT. As protein: CASKQDSNQPQHF.